This T cell receptor beta chain was recorded in a study of cytomegalovirus exposure and HLA in healthy donors. Study-level results: Reported performance of the classifier showed diagnosis of cytomegalovirus status with high specificity and sensitivity. Earlier results showed most TCR beta V segments being productive about 87% or about 30% of the time.

Among the donors, all were healthy bone marrow donors. The CDR3 length is 15 residues. Germline CDR1 is SGHTA and CDR2 is FQGNSA. V was cut by 5 bases and J by 0 bases, with 14 bases left in between. For this clone: Its specificity is not known.

PCR involved 60 Vbeta and 13 Jbeta primers. Sequencing used immunoSEQ multiplex PCR; TCRdb keeps in-frame clones, though not all of them. In the table there are 140,000 to 150,000 clones, roughly three quarters of which are singletons. Input material: PBMCs. The chain carries TRBV7-2 and TRBJ2-7; D might be TRBD1 (6 bases). This sequence was found in a woman in her 40s in good health and CMV-seropositive. CDR3 loop: CASSPGQSSSYEQYF. The CDR3 DNA reads TGTGCCAGCAGCCCCGGACAGTCTAGCTCCTACGAGCAGTACTTC.